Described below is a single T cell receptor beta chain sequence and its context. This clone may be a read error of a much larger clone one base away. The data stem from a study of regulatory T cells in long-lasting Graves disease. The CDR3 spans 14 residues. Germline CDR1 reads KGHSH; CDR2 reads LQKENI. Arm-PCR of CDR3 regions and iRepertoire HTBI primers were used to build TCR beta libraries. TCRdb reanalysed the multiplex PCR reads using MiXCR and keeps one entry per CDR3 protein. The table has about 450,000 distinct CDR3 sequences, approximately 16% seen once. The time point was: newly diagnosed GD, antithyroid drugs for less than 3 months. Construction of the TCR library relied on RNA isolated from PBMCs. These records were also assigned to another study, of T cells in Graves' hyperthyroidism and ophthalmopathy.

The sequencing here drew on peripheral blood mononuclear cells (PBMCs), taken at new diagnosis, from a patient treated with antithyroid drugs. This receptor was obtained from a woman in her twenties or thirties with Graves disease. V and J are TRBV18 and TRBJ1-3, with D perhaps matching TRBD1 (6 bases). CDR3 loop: CAGSHDRSGNTIYF. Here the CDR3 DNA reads TGTGCCGGCTCTCATGACAGGTCTGGAAACACCATATATTTT.